Below, 24 T cell receptor beta chains from the same sample are listed, as sequenced in a study of beta chain features in type 1 diabetes. The study's findings and limits: Significant though moderate, a shortening of TCRB CDR3s appeared in all four CD4+ subsets of Type 1 diabetes patients.

All of the isolated RNA was reverse transcribed, so expressed TCRB transcripts were sequenced. Assay used: immunoSEQ multiplex PCR; TCRdb lists only in-frame clones, some missing. The repertoire holds 550,000 to 850,000 clones, with 13% as singletons. Their antigens remain unidentified. The source material was naive CD4+ T cells from blood. The receptors here all came from a man between 18 and 35 years old with type 1 diabetes.

The chain uses TRBV9 and TRBJ2-7; 8 bases fit TRBD2. Trimming at V came to 0 bases and at J to 6 bases, leaving 8 bases not matched to a gene. CDR3 length: 15 amino acids. Looked up from germline, CDR1 is SGDLS and CDR2 is YYNGEE. The CDR3 is CASSVDAREGSEQYF. Written as DNA, the CDR3 is TGTGCCAGCAGCGTAGATGCACGGGAGGGCTCCGAGCAGTACTTC. The full variable domain, in which reference TRBV9 and TRBJ2-7 provide the parts outside the CDR3, is DSGVTQTPKHLITATGQRVTLRCSPRSGDLSVYWYQQSLDQGLQFLIQYYNGEERAKGNILERFSAQQFPDLHSELNLSSLELGDSALYFCASSVDAREGSEQYFGPGTRLTVT.

In this sample, this clone turned up a few times. The chain carries TRBV18 and TRBJ1-2; unclear D gene. Per the germline V gene, CDR1 is KGHSH and CDR2 is LQKENI. The CDR3 length is 14 residues. Deletions cut 4 bases from V and 8 bases from J, with 17 bases between. The CDR3 DNA sequence: TGTGCCAGCTCACACTCCCTTGGGGAGGTGGGCTACACCTTC. This encodes CASSHSLGEVGYTF.

The chain is built from TRBV10-3 and TRBJ1-1; TRBD1 matches 7 bases. The germline V gene has CDR1 ENHRY and CDR2 SYGVKD. The CDR3 spans 14 residues. The junction had 2 bases not matched to a gene; V was cut back by 4 bases and J by 0 bases. In DNA, the CDR3 is TGTGCCATCAGTGTCGGGACAGTGAACACTGAAGCTTTCTTT. Protein sequence: CAISVGTVNTEAFF.

This clone was recorded a few times. V gene TRBV28 combines with J gene TRBJ2-7; the D gene is possibly TRBD1 (5 bases). The CDR3 runs 13 residues. Trimming removed 5 bases from V and 3 bases from J, with 11 bases in between. Germline CDR1 is MDHEN and CDR2 is SYDVKM. CDR3 sequence: CASSQDMLYEQYF. The CDR3 nucleotides are TGTGCCAGCAGTCAGGACATGCTCTACGAGCAGTACTTC.

The V call is TRBV2, the J call TRBJ1-2, with 9 nucleotides matching TRBD1. Trimming took 3 bases from V and 4 from J; bases not matched to a gene: 3. The CDR3 spans 14 residues. The V gene's germline CDR1 is SNHLY and CDR2 FYNNEI. The CDR3 DNA is TGTGCCAGCAGTGATCAGGGACAGGGCTATGGCTACACCTTC. Protein: CASSDQGQGYGYTF.

There are a few counts of this clone. J is TRBJ2-1 and V is TRBV19; D ambiguous. Germline loops: CDR1 LNHDA, CDR2 SQIVND (reference sequence). V gave up 5 bases and J gave up 10 bases, with 12 bases separating them. This CDR3 has 12 residues. CDR3 region: CASSLIPGEQFF. The CDR3, as DNA: TGTGCCAGTAGTCTTATACCGGGCGAGCAGTTCTTC.

The V and J genes are TRBV29-1 and TRBJ1-3; no clear D gene. The germline gives CDR1 SQVTM, CDR2 ANQGSEA. This CDR3 has 11 residues. The V end lost 6 bases, the J end lost 4 bases, and 7 bases lay between the germline ends. The CDR3 here is CSVLEGNTIYF. Written as DNA, the CDR3 is TGCAGCGTCCTTGAGGGAAACACCATATATTTT.

In the case of this clone: Within the sample, other DNA sequences also encode this same CDR3. CDR3: CASSLGTENTEAFF. CDR3 nucleotides: TGCGCCAGCAGCTTAGGGACGGAGAACACTGAAGCTTTCTTT. The chain has TRBV5-1 and TRBJ1-1; D is possibly TRBD1 (5 bases). The germline V gene encodes CDR1 SGHRS and CDR2 YFSETQ. Trimming took off 2 bases at V and 1 base at J, with 9 bases between the two ends. The CDR3 has 14 residues.

This clone was detected a few times. The V and J genes are TRBV2 and TRBJ1-5; D uncertain. CDR1 and CDR2 (germline): SNHLY, FYNNEI. The CDR3 has 13 amino acids. V lost 3 bases to trimming and J lost 3 bases, with 6 bases between them. CDR3 amino acids: CASSESNNQPQHF. DNA of the CDR3: TGTGCCAGCAGTGAGTCGAACAATCAGCCCCAGCATTTT. Looking up the rest from reference TRBV2 and TRBJ1-5 gives the full variable domain: EPEVTQTPSHQVTQMGQEVILRCVPISNHLYFYWYRQILGQKVEFLVSFYNNEISEKSEIFDDQFSVERPDGSNFTLKIRSTKLEDSAMYFCASSESNNQPQHFGDGTRLSIL.

This clone turned up a few times. J is TRBJ1-1 and V is TRBV29-1; 10 nucleotides match TRBD1. Per the germline V gene, CDR1 is SQVTM and CDR2 is ANQGSEA. Trimming removed 7 bases from V and 2 bases from J; junction bases left unmatched: 7. The CDR3 extends over 14 amino acids. CDR3 protein: CSAQTGGRNTEAFF. CDR3 nucleotide sequence: TGCAGCGCCCAGACAGGGGGCAGAAACACTGAAGCTTTCTTT.

The J gene is TRBJ2-3, the V gene TRBV4-1; a possible D gene is TRBD2 (5 bases). In germline, CDR1 is MGHRA, CDR2 YSYEKL. This CDR3 has 14 residues. The V end lost 4 bases, the J end lost 2 bases, and 10 bases lay between the germline ends. CDR3 protein: CASSPGEITDTQYF. CDR3 in DNA: TGCGCCAGCAGCCCCGGGGAAATCACAGATACGCAGTATTTT.

This clone was observed a handful of times. The chain combines TRBV28 with TRBJ1-2, with D uncertain. V lost 5 bases and J 5 bases, leaving 6 bases between the germline ends. Germline V CDR1 and CDR2: MDHEN, SYDVKM. This CDR3 region has 11 residues. DNA of the CDR3: TGTGCCAGCAGTGTCTCTTATGGCTACACCTTC. This sequence encodes CASSVSYGYTF.

This clone turned up a few times. The gene calls are TRBV14 and TRBJ1-2; no clear D gene. Trimming left V 0 bases short and J 4 bases short, with 9 bases between. Per germline, CDR1 SGHDN and CDR2 FVKESK. The CDR3 totals 14 residues. CDR3 residues: CASSQDTKGYGYTF. CDR3 DNA: TGTGCCAGCAGCCAAGACACCAAGGGCTATGGCTACACCTTC.

This clone was recorded a few times. This chain links TRBV19 with TRBJ1-5, with a tentative D call TRBD1 (5 bases). Germline CDR1 is LNHDA and CDR2 is SQIVND (reference sequence). The V gene lost 6 bases and the J gene lost 5 bases, with 8 bases spanning the gap. There are 12 residues in the CDR3. This chain's CDR3 is CASRGPDQPQHF. The CDR3, as DNA: TGTGCCAGTAGGGGACCGGATCAGCCCCAGCATTTT.

This clone occurred a few times. Other DNA sequences in the sample encode the same CDR3. This sequence joins TRBV6-5 and TRBJ2-3; the D is unclear. From germline, CDR1 is MNHEY and CDR2 SVGAGI. Trimming removed 6 bases at V and 0 bases at J, with 10 bases between. The CDR3 contains 14 residues. CDR3: CASSPGLSTDTQYF. The CDR3 region has the DNA TGTGCCAGCAGCCCGGGCCTTAGCACAGATACGCAGTATTTT.

This clone has more than one count but fewer than ten. V and J are TRBV6-5 and TRBJ2-2, with TRBD1 as a possible D gene (6 bases). CDR1 is MNHEY, CDR2 SVGAGI, per germline. The CDR3 is 13 residues long. Trimming pared 5 bases from V and 9 bases from J, leaving 13 bases between. The CDR3 sequence: CASSLTGNWELFF. CDR3 DNA sequence: TGTGCCAGCAGTCTAACAGGGAACTGGGAGCTGTTTTTT.

This clone was counted a few times. The chain carries TRBV5-4 and TRBJ2-7, with 7 bases that match TRBD1. The CDR3 sequence is 13 residues long. V lost 4 bases to trimming and J lost 6 bases; unmatched junction nucleotides: 7. Germline V CDR1 and CDR2: SGHNT, YYREEE (reference sequence). In DNA form, the CDR3 reads TGTGCCAGCAGCGAGGGGGCGTCGGTCGAGCAGTACTTC. Translated: CASSEGASVEQYF.

Details on this clone: Other DNA sequences in the same sample also yield this CDR3. The genes are TRBV30 and TRBJ1-2; D is uncertain. The germline gives CDR1 GTSNPN, CDR2 SVGIG (reference sequence). This CDR3 spans 11 amino acids. With 3 bases removed from V and 7 bases from J, the gap between germline ends came to 9 bases. CDR3 sequence: CAWSSGGGYTF. CDR3 nucleotide sequence: TGTGCCTGGAGCTCCGGTGGTGGCTACACCTTC. Full variable domain (missing parts from reference TRBV30 and TRBJ1-2): SQTIHQWPATLVQPVGSPLSLECTVEGTSNPNLYWYRQAAGRGLQLLFYSVGIGQISSEVPQNLSASRPQDRQFILSSKKLLLSDSGFYLCAWSSGGGYTFGSGTRLTVV.

This chain connects TRBV28 to TRBJ1-6; TRBD1 might be the D (5 bases). This CDR3 region has 15 residues. The germline V and J ends were trimmed by 4 bases and 7 bases, with 14 bases remaining between them. CDR1 and CDR2 (germline): MDHEN, SYDVKM. This CDR3 is CASSSLGTGNSPLHF. Here the CDR3 DNA reads TGTGCCAGCAGTTCCTTGGGGACGGGGAATTCACCCCTCCACTTT.

This clone was observed a few times. The rearrangement links TRBV29-1 to TRBJ2-1, with D tentatively TRBD1 (6 bases). CDR1 and CDR2 from the germline V gene are SQVTM and ANQGSEA. V was clipped by 5 bases and J by 4 bases, with 30 bases between them. This CDR3 is 19 amino acids long. The CDR3 bases are TGCAGCGTTAACCTCCGGGACACACTACGCCGAGGGTCTTACAATGAGCAGTTCTTC. The encoded protein is CSVNLRDTLRRGSYNEQFF.

The sample holds a few counts of this clone. The V and J genes are TRBV27 and TRBJ1-4; possibly TRBD1 for D (5 bases). Germline CDR1 reads MNHEY; CDR2 reads SMNVEV (reference sequence). The V and J ends lost 5 bases and 0 bases respectively, with 16 bases between them. This CDR3 has 17 amino acids. The CDR3 loop is CASSIAGILSTNEKLFF. The CDR3 nucleotides are TGTGCCAGCAGTATCGCAGGGATCCTATCAACTAATGAAAAACTGTTTTTT.

The sample holds a few counts of this clone. The chain has TRBV7-9 and TRBJ2-7; TRBD1 aligns across 12 bases. Germline CDR1 SEHNR, CDR2 FQNEAQ (reference sequence). The junction had 6 bases not matched to a gene; V was cut back by 4 bases and J by 5 bases. The CDR3 consists of 15 residues. The DNA of the CDR3 is TGTGCCAGCAGCTCGGGACAGGGGGCGTCCCACGAGCAGTACTTC. It codes for CASSSGQGASHEQYF. The complete variable domain, with remaining parts taken from reference TRBV7-9 and TRBJ2-7, reads DTGVSQNPRHKITKRGQNVTFRCDPISEHNRLYWYRQTLGQGPEFLTYFQNEAQLEKSRLLSDRFSAERPKGSFSTLEIQRTEQGDSAMYLCASSSGQGASHEQYFGPGTRLTVT.

This clone was seen only a few times. The chain has TRBV5-1 and TRBJ1-2; TRBD1 agrees at 7 bases. J was trimmed by 0 bases and V by 4 bases; bases with no gene match: 9. CDR3 length: 16 residues. Per germline, CDR1 SGHRS and CDR2 YFSETQ. In DNA, the CDR3 is TGCGCCAGCAGCCACGGGAGGGACAGAACTAACTATGGCTACACCTTC. This encodes CASSHGRDRTNYGYTF.

The chain combines TRBV5-6 with TRBJ2-2; D is possibly TRBD1 (5 bases). Trimming cost V 1 base and J 7 bases, with 11 bases left between them. The CDR3 extends over 14 amino acids. Germline V gene lookup returns CDR1 SGHDT and CDR2 YYEEEE. CDR3 bases: TGTGCCAGCAGCTTGAATACAGGCCGCGGGGAGCTGTTTTTT. This translates into CASSLNTGRGELFF.